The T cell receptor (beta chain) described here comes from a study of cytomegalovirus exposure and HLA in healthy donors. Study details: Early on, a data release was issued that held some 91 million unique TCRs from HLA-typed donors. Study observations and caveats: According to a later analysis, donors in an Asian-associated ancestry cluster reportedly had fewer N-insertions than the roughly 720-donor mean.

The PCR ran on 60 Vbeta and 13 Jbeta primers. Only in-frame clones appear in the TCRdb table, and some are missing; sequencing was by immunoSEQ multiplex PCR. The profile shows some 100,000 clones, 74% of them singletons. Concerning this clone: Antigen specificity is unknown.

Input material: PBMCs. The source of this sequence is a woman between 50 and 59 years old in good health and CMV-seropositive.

The CDR3 DNA follows: TGTGCCAGCAGCGGAACAGGGGACTATGGCTACACCTTC. Encoded protein: CASSGTGDYGYTF. This rearrangement joins TRBV2 to TRBJ1-2; 7 bases align to TRBD1. Looked up from germline, CDR1 is SNHLY and CDR2 is FYNNEI. The CDR3 is 13 residues long. Germline trimming cut 6 bases from V and 3 bases from J; bases unmatched to any gene: 4.